The source of this TCR beta chain is a study of identical twins. Findings and caveats of the study: The more abundant beta clonotypes in cord blood had fewer insertions, and memory repertoires did not show this.

This clonotype is a singleton in its sample. Its antigen is unknown. CDR1 is DFQATT and CDR2 is SNEGSKA in the germline V gene (reference sequence). This CDR3 has 13 residues. Losses at the gene ends were 6 bases for V and 10 bases for J; bases not matched to a gene: 14. TCRdb fed the 5' RACE reads into MiXCR, producing one record per CDR3 protein. Of 750,000 to 950,000 distinct CDR3 sequences listed, about 12% are singletons. These data are also associated with another study on yellow fever vaccine responses in identical twins.

The rearrangement joins TRBV20-1 to TRBJ1-2, with 7 bases identical to TRBD1. Sequenced material: PBMCs. This clonotype was sampled from a woman in her late teens or twenties in good health. The CDR3 region has the DNA TGCAGTGCAAAAGAGAGGGGACAGATATACTACACCTTC. This codes for CSAKERGQIYYTF.